This entry features one T cell receptor (beta chain) sequence. The CDR3 covers 14 residues. Germline V lookup: CDR1 KGHDR, CDR2 SFDVKD. After removal of 3 bases from V and 3 bases from J, the junction contained 3 bases not matched to a gene. This table comes from immunoSEQ multiplex PCR, and its TCRdb copy is limited to in-frame clones, with some not included. The profile shows about 28,000 clones, around 90% of them singletons. The data derive from a study of blood T cell repertoires in COVID-19. Study context: PBMCs, B-cell-depleted T cells, or T cells provided the cDNA or gDNA that made up the material.

The receptor comes from a man between 60 and 75 years old with COVID-19, enrolled during active disease. The chain joins TRBV24-1 to TRBJ2-7, with TRBD2 matching 8 bases. The sample was peripheral blood. For the CDR3, the DNA is TGTGCCACCAGTGATGGGACTAGTAGCTACGAGCAGTACTTC. As protein: CATSDGTSSYEQYF.